This entry is about one T cell receptor (beta chain). Clones were read by immunoSEQ multiplex PCR, and TCRdb kept only the in-frame ones, dropping some. The sample has around 260,000 clones; approximately 89% are singletons. The data originate from a study of blood T cell repertoires in COVID-19. Study-wide background: From T cells, B-cell-depleted T cells, or PBMCs came the material, which was cDNA or gDNA.

The V gene end was trimmed by 2 bases and the J gene end by 5 bases; junction bases not matched to a gene: 7. The length of the CDR3 is 17 residues. CDR1 and CDR2 (germline): SGHVS, FNYEAQ. The TCR sequence derives from a man in his forties who had recovered from COVID-19. The sample taken for sequencing was peripheral blood. The chain uses TRBV7-6 and TRBJ2-5; 14 bases agree with TRBD2. The DNA for the CDR3 is TGTGCCAGCAGCTTAATGACTAGCGGGGGGGCCGCGGAGACCCAGTACTTC. Its protein product is CASSLMTSGGAAETQYF.